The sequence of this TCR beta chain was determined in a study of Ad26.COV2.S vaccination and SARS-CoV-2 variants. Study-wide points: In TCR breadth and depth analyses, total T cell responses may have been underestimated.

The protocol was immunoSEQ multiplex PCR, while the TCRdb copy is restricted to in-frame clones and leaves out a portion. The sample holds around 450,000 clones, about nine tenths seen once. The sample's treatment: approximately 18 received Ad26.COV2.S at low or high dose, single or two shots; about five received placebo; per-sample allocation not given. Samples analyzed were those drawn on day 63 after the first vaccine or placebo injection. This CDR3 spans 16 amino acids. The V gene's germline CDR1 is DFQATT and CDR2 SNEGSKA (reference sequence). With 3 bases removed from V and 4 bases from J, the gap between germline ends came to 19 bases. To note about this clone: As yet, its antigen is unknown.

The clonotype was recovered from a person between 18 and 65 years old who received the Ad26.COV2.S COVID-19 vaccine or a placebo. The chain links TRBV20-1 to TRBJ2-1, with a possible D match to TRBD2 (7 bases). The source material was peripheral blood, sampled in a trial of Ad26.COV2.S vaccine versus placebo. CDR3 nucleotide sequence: TGCAGTGCTAGTGAAGGGGGGGGTGGACTGTACAATGAGCAGTTCTTC. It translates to CSASEGGGGLYNEQFF.